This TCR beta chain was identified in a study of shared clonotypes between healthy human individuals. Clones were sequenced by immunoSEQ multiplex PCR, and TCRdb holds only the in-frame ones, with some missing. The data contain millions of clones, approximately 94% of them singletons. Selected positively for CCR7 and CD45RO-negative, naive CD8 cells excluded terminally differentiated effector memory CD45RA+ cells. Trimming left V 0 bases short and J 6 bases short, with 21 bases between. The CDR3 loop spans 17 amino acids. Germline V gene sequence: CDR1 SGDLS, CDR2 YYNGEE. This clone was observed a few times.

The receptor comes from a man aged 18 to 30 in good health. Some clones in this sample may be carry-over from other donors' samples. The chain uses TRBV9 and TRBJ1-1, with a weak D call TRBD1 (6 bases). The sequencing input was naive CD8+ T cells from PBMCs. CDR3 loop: CASSVEGQGFMAAEAFF. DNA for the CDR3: TGTGCCAGCAGCGTAGAAGGTCAGGGGTTCATGGCCGCTGAAGCTTTCTTT.